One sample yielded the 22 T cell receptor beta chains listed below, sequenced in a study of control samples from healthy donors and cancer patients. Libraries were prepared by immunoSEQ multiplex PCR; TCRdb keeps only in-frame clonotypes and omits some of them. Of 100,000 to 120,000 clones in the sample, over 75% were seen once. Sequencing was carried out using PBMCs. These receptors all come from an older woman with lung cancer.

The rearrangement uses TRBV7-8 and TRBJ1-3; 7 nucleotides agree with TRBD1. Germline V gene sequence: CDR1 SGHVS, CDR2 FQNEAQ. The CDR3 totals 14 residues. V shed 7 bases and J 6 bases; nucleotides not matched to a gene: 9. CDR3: CASIRAGTENTIYF. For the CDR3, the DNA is TGTGCCAGCATCCGTGCTGGGACAGAAAACACCATATATTTT.

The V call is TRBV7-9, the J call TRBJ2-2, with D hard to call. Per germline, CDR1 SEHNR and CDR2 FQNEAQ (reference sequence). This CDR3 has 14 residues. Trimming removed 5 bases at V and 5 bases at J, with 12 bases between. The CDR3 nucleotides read TGTGCCAGCAGCCTCATGGGTGTAACCGGGGAGCTGTTTTTT. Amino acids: CASSLMGVTGELFF. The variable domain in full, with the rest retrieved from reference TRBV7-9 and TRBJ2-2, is DTGVSQNPRHKITKRGQNVTFRCDPISEHNRLYWYRQTLGQGPEFLTYFQNEAQLEKSRLLSDRFSAERPKGSFSTLEIQRTEQGDSAMYLCASSLMGVTGELFFGEGSRLTVL.

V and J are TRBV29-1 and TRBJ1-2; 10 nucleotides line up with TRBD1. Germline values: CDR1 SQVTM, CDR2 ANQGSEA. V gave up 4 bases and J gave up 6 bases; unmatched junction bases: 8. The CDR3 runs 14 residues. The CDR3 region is CSVGETGGYDGYTF. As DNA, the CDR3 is TGCAGCGTTGGGGAGACAGGGGGCTATGATGGCTACACCTTC. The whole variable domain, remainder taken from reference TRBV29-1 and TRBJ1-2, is SAVISQKPSRDICQRGTSLTIQCQVDSQVTMMFWYRQQPGQSLTLIATANQGSEATYESGFVIDKFPISRPNLTFSTLTVSNMSPEDSSIYLCSVGETGGYDGYTFGSGTRLTVV.

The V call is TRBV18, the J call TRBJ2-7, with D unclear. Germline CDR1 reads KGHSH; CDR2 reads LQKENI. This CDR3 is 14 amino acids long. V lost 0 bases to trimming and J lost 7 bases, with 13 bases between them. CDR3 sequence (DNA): TGTGCCAGCTCACCACCGGGCAGATTACCTGAGCAGTACTTC. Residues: CASSPPGRLPEQYF.

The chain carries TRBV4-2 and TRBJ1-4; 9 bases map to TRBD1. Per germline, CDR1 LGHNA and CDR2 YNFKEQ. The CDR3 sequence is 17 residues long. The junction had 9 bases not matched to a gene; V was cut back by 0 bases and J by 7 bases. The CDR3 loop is CASSQELLQGASEKLFF. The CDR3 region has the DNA TGTGCCAGCAGCCAAGAGCTCTTACAGGGGGCGAGTGAAAAACTGTTTTTT.

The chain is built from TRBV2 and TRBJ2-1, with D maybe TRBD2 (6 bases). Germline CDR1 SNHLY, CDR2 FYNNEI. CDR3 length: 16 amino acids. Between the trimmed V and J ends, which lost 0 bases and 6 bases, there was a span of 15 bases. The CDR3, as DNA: TGTGCCAGCAGTGAAGCAGGCGGGAAACCCGCCAATGAGCAGTTCTTC. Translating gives CASSEAGGKPANEQFF.

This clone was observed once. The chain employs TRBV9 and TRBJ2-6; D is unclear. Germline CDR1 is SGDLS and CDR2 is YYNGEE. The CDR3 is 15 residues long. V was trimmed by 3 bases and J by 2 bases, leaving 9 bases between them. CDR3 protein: CASSEVGAGANVLTF. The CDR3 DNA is TGTGCCAGCAGCGAGGTTGGTGCTGGGGCCAACGTCCTGACTTTC.

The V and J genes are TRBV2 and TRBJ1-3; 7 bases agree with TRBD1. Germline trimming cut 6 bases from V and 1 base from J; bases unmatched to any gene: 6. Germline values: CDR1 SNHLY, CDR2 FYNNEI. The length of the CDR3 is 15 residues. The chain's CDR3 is CASRDRVGSGNTIYF. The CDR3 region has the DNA TGTGCCAGCAGAGACAGGGTAGGGTCTGGAAACACCATATATTTT.

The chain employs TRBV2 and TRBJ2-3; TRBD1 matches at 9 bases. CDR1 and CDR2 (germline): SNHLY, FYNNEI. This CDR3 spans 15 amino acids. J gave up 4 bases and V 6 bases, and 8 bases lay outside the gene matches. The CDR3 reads CASSGGQGGSDTQYF. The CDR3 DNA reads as TGTGCCAGCAGCGGGGGACAGGGTGGCTCAGATACGCAGTATTTT.

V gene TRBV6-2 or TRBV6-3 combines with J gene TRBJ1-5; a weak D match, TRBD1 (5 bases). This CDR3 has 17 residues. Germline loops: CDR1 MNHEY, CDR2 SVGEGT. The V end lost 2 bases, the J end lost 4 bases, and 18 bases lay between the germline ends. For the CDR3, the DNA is TGTGCCAGCAGTTACCCCACAGGCGGCGGGAGTAATCAGCCCCAGCATTTT. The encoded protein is CASSYPTGGGSNQPQHF.

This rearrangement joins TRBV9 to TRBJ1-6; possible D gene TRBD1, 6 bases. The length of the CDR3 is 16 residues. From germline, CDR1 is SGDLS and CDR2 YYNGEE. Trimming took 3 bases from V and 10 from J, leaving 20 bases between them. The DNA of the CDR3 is TGTGCCAGCAGCGCCCAATCAACAGGGTCGGGATCACCCCTCCACTTT. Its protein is CASSAQSTGSGSPLHF.

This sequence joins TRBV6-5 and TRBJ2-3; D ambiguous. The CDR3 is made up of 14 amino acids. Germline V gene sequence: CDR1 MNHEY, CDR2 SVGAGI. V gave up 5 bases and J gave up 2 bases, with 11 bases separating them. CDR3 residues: CASSRPGSTDTQYF. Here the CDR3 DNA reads TGTGCCAGCAGTAGACCTGGATCCACAGATACGCAGTATTTT.

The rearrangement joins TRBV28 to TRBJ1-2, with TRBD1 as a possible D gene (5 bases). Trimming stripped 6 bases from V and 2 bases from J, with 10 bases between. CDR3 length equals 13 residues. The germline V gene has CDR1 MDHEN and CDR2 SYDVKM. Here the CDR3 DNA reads TGTGCCAGCAGAAACCGGGACAACTATGGCTACACCTTC. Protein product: CASRNRDNYGYTF.

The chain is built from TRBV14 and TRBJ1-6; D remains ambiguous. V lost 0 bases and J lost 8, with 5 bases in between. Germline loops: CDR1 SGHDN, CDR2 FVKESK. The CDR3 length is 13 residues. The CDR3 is CASSQEGYSPLHF. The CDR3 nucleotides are TGTGCCAGCAGCCAAGAGGGTTATTCACCCCTCCACTTT.

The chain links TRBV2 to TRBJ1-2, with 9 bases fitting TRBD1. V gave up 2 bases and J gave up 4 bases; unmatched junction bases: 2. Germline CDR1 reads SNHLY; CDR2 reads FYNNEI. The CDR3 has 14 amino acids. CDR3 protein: CASSEQGQGYGYTF. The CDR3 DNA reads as TGTGCCAGCAGTGAACAGGGACAGGGCTATGGCTACACCTTC.

The CDR3 region has the DNA TGTGCCAGCAGCAATCCAGGGCCCGCAGCTTTCTTT. It codes for CASSNPGPAAFF. The V and J genes are TRBV6-2 or TRBV6-3 and TRBJ1-1; weak D call: TRBD1 (5 bases). Germline V gene data show CDR1 as MNHEY and CDR2 as SVGEGT. With 6 bases removed from V and 10 bases from J, the gap between germline ends came to 15 bases. The length of the CDR3 is 12 residues.

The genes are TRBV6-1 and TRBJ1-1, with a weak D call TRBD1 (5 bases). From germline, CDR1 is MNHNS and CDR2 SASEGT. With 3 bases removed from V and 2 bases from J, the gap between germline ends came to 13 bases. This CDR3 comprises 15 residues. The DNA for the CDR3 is TGTGCCAGCAGTGAGGTAGGGGTGAGTAACACTGAAGCTTTCTTT. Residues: CASSEVGVSNTEAFF.

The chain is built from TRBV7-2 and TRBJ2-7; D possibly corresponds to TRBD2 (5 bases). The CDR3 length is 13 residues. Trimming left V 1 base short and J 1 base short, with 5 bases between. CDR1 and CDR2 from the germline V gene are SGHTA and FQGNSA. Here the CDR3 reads CASSLGESYEQYF. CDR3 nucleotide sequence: TGTGCCAGCAGCTTAGGGGAGTCCTACGAGCAGTACTTC.

The CDR3 coding sequence is TGTGCCAGCAGCTTATATGAGGGGTCGAACACCGGGGAGCTGTTTTTT. As protein: CASSLYEGSNTGELFF. This rearrangement joins TRBV7-8 to TRBJ2-2; the D call may be TRBD1 or TRBD2 (5 bases each). CDR3 length equals 16 residues. Germline V gene data show CDR1 as SGHVS and CDR2 as FQNEAQ. The V gene lost 2 bases and the J gene lost 0 bases, with 10 bases spanning the gap.

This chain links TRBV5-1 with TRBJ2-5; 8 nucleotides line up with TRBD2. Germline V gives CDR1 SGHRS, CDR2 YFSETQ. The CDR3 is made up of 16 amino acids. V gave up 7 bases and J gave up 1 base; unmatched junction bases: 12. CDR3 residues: CASSLGGLAGQETQYF. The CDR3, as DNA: TGCGCCAGCTCCCTAGGGGGGCTAGCGGGCCAAGAGACCCAGTACTTC.

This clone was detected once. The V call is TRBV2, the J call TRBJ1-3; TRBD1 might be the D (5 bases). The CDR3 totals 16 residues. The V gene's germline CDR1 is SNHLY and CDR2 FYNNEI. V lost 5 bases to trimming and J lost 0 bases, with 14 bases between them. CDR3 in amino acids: CASSWGTYSSGNTIYF. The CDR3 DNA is TGTGCCAGCAGTTGGGGGACGTATAGCTCTGGAAACACCATATATTTT.

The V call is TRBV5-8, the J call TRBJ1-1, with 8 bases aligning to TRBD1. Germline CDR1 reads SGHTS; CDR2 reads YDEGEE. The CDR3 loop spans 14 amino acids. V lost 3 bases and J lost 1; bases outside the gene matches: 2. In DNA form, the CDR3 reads TGTGCCAGCAGCTACGGGACAGGGAACACTGAAGCTTTCTTT. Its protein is CASSYGTGNTEAFF.